What follows describes a single T cell receptor beta chain. The data are from a study of T cells in Graves' hyperthyroidism and ophthalmopathy. This CDR3 has 13 amino acids. Germline lookup yields CDR1 SGHNT and CDR2 YYREEE (reference sequence). The germline V and J ends were trimmed by 2 bases and 4 bases, with 9 bases remaining between them. Researchers took RNA transcripts and amplified the TCR beta CDR3 regions from them. The HTBI primer set was used in a first-round RT-PCR of the TCR CDR3. TCRdb re-analysed the multiplex PCR reads in MiXCR, keeping a single row per CDR3 protein. The sample lists fewer than 650,000 distinct CDR3 sequences; 14% were seen once.

Specimen: blood. The gene calls are TRBV5-4 and TRBJ1-1; D is ambiguous. The origin of this receptor is a woman aged 40 to 50 with Graves' hyperthyroidism. CDR3 protein: CASSFARGTEAFF. CDR3 in DNA: TGTGCCAGCAGCTTCGCCCGAGGCACTGAAGCTTTCTTT.